Listed here are 28 T cell receptor beta chains from one sample, sequenced in a study of cytomegalovirus exposure and HLA in healthy donors. It was with 60 Vbeta and 13 Jbeta primers that the PCR ran. Assay used: immunoSEQ multiplex PCR; TCRdb lists only in-frame clones, some missing. The sample lists more than 150,000 clones; 81% were seen once. Source material: PBMCs. Receptors originate from a man aged 50 to 60 in good health and CMV-seronegative.

The J gene is TRBJ2-3, the V gene TRBV5-1, with 8 nucleotides matching TRBD1. V lost 4 bases, J lost 1 base, and 5 bases stayed unmatched. This CDR3 spans 15 amino acids. Germline CDR1 SGHRS, CDR2 YFSETQ. CDR3 residues: CASSPDRVGTDTQYF. The DNA of the CDR3 is TGCGCCAGCAGCCCGGACAGGGTGGGCACAGATACGCAGTATTTT.

The DNA of the CDR3 is TGCAGCGGGATGGGACAGAAGAACACTGAAGCTTTCTTT. Amino acids: CSGMGQKNTEAFF. The chain is built from TRBV29-1 and TRBJ1-1; the match to TRBD1 covers 7 bases. The CDR3 covers 13 residues. Trimming at V came to 7 bases and at J to 1 base, leaving 6 bases not matched to a gene. Germline lookup yields CDR1 SQVTM and CDR2 ANQGSEA.

This clone was seen only once. The chain uses TRBV6-5 and TRBJ2-7; perhaps TRBD2 as D (6 bases). CDR1 and CDR2 (germline): MNHEY, SVGAGI. This CDR3 contains 11 residues. Trimming took off 7 bases at V and 5 bases at J, with 9 bases between the two ends. The CDR3 DNA reads as TGTGCCAGCACGCGGGGCCACGAGCAGTACTTC. It yields the protein CASTRGHEQYF.

The chain employs TRBV5-1 and TRBJ2-7; the D gene is possibly TRBD1 (6 bases). V shed 4 bases and J shed 0 bases, with 11 bases lying between them. The CDR3 consists of 14 residues. The germline V gene has CDR1 SGHRS and CDR2 YFSETQ. For the CDR3, the DNA is TGCGCCAGCAGCCTACAGGGTATCTCCTACGAGCAGTACTTC. Its translation: CASSLQGISYEQYF.

Comments on this clone: At one of its ends the junction is not consistent with the germline gene, which may arise from a read error. This rearrangement joins TRBV5-1 to TRBJ2-7; D possibly corresponds to TRBD2 (6 bases). This CDR3 is built from 13 residues. Germline V gene sequence: CDR1 SGHRS, CDR2 YFSETQ. CDR3: CASSTSPGYEQYF. The CDR3 region has the DNA TGCGCCAGCAGTACTAGCCCGGGCTACGAGCAGTATTTC.

CDR3 DNA sequence: TGTGCCAGTGGGAAGGAAGCGGGGACCACCTGGGAGCAGTACTTC. It translates to CASGKEAGTTWEQYF. This chain uses TRBV6-1 with TRBJ2-7; 7 bases are shared with TRBD2. In germline, CDR1 is MNHNS, CDR2 SASEGT. The ends lost 9 bases at V and 7 bases at J; junction bases unmatched: 18. The CDR3 contains 15 residues.

The CDR3 DNA reads TGTGCCAGCTTTGGGGGGGACAGGGGTACTAATTCACCCCTCCACTTT. This codes for CASFGGDRGTNSPLHF. J is TRBJ1-6 and V is TRBV5-4, with 10 bases identical to TRBD1. Per germline, CDR1 SGHNT and CDR2 YYREEE (reference sequence). The V and J ends lost 7 bases and 6 bases, in that order; junction bases with no gene match: 10. The CDR3 extends over 16 amino acids.

The chain uses TRBV6-6 and TRBJ1-1; 7 nucleotides align to TRBD1. V shed 6 bases and J 7 bases; nucleotides not matched to a gene: 5. The V gene's germline CDR1 is MNHNY and CDR2 SVGAGI (reference sequence). CDR3 length equals 12 residues. In nucleotides, the CDR3 is TGTGCCAGCAGCCGGGACAGATTTGAAGCTTTCTTT. It specifies CASSRDRFEAFF.

V gene TRBV7-2 combines with J gene TRBJ1-4; weak D call: TRBD1 (5 bases). The CDR3 consists of 15 residues. V lost 6 bases, J lost 7 bases, and 18 bases lay in between. The germline CDR1 and CDR2 sequences are SGHTA and FQGNSA. CDR3 DNA: TGTGCCAGCAGTAAAACCGGGACGGGGGGTGAAAAACTGTTTTTT. Encoded protein: CASSKTGTGGEKLFF.

CDR3 region: CASSPREGSTDTQYF. For the CDR3, the DNA is TGTGCCAGCTCACCACGGGAGGGGAGCACAGATACGCAGTATTTT. The genes are TRBV18 and TRBJ2-3, with 7 bases fitting TRBD2. The V gene end was trimmed by 1 base and the J gene end by 0 bases; junction bases not matched to a gene: 1. Germline loops: CDR1 KGHSH, CDR2 LQKENI. The CDR3 sequence is 15 residues long.

This chain joins TRBV5-4 and TRBJ2-5; possible D gene TRBD1, 5 bases. The V gene's germline CDR1 is SGHNT and CDR2 YYREEE (reference sequence). The V gene lost 3 bases and the J gene lost 1 base, with 13 bases spanning the gap. The CDR3 is made up of 15 amino acids. DNA for the CDR3: TGTGCCAGCAGCTCGAAACAGGCTTTCCAAGAGACCCAGTACTTC. As protein: CASSSKQAFQETQYF. The full variable domain, with the rest looked up from reference TRBV5-4 and TRBJ2-5, is ETGVTQSPTHLIKTRGQQVTLRCSSQSGHNTVSWYQQALGQGPQFIFQYYREEENGRGNFPPRFSGLQFPNYSSELNVNALELDDSALYLCASSSKQAFQETQYFGPGTRLLVL.

This clone was seen a handful of times. The chain is built from TRBV10-3 and TRBJ1-6; 7 bases align to TRBD1. Germline CDR1 ENHRY, CDR2 SYGVKD. The CDR3 runs 14 residues. V lost 7 bases and J lost 10; bases outside the gene matches: 10. CDR3 amino acids: CAIKGTATGSPLHF. Here the CDR3 DNA reads TGTGCCATCAAAGGGACAGCCACAGGCTCACCCCTCCACTTT.

The rearrangement uses TRBV23-1 and TRBJ1-5; D possibly corresponds to TRBD1 (5 bases). TRBV23-1 is an ORF, with its function uncertain. The V and J ends lost 4 bases and 10 bases respectively, with 11 bases between them. The CDR3 consists of 12 residues. This CDR3 reads CASSRNRIPQHF. The CDR3 DNA is TGCGCCAGCAGTCGAAACAGGATACCCCAGCATTTT.

J is TRBJ2-2 and V is TRBV11-2, with 7 bases lining up with TRBD2. Looked up from germline, CDR1 is SGHAT and CDR2 is FQNNGV. Trimming at V came to 1 base and at J to 1 base, leaving 12 bases not matched to a gene. This CDR3 has 19 residues. As DNA, the CDR3 is TGTGCCAGCAGCTTAGGTTCGTGGCTAGCGGAAAAGAACACCGGGGAGCTGTTTTTT. It codes for CASSLGSWLAEKNTGELFF.

This rearrangement joins TRBV10-3 to TRBJ2-7; 10 bases fit TRBD1. Germline trimming cut 2 bases from V and 1 base from J; bases unmatched to any gene: 2. The V gene's germline CDR1 is ENHRY and CDR2 SYGVKD. The CDR3 extends over 15 amino acids. The CDR3 bases are TGTGCCATCAGTGAGCCGGGACAGGGGTCCTACGAGCAGTACTTC. Residues: CAISEPGQGSYEQYF.

The sample holds one count of this clone. The chain is built from TRBV7-9 and TRBJ1-1; D call uncertain. Trimming pared 5 bases from V and 1 base from J, leaving 20 bases between. Germline values: CDR1 SEHNR, CDR2 FQNEAQ (reference sequence). The CDR3 loop spans 17 amino acids. DNA for the CDR3: TGTGCCAGCAGCCCTAGGAGGTACGGGTCCCAGAACACTGAAGCTTTCTTT. Its protein is CASSPRRYGSQNTEAFF.

The chain combines TRBV30 with TRBJ1-2; 8 bases fit TRBD1. The CDR3 runs to 11 residues. CDR1 and CDR2 (germline): GTSNPN, SVGIG (reference sequence). V shed 4 bases, J shed 8 bases, and the junction held 3 bases outside the gene matches. The CDR3 reads CAWTTGGGYTF. DNA for the CDR3: TGTGCCTGGACTACAGGGGGGGGCTACACCTTC. Full variable domain (rest looked up from reference TRBV30 and TRBJ1-2): SQTIHQWPATLVQPVGSPLSLECTVEGTSNPNLYWYRQAAGRGLQLLFYSVGIGQISSEVPQNLSASRPQDRQFILSSKKLLLSDSGFYLCAWTTGGGYTFGSGTRLTVV.

Only one count was recorded for this clone. V is TRBV30 and J is TRBJ2-3, with TRBD2 matching over 7 bases. V was clipped by 2 bases and J by 2 bases; unmatched bases: 7. CDR3 length: 15 residues. Germline loops: CDR1 GTSNPN, CDR2 SVGIG (reference sequence). CDR3 DNA: TGTGCCTGGAGTTGGGTAGCGGGCCTCACAGATACGCAGTATTTT. This sequence encodes CAWSWVAGLTDTQYF.

On this clone: Mismatch with germline at one junction end may stem from a read error. CDR3 DNA sequence: TGTTCCAGCAGCCTAGAAGCGAGCATACGCTCTGGAAACACCATATATTTT. It is translated as CSSSLEASIRSGNTIYF. The chain combines TRBV7-9 with TRBJ1-3, with unresolved D. This CDR3 region has 17 residues. Germline assignment: CDR1 SEHNR and CDR2 FQNEAQ (reference sequence).

The chain carries TRBV7-2 and TRBJ2-1; D possibly corresponds to TRBD1 (5 bases). Germline V gene sequence: CDR1 SGHTA, CDR2 FQGNSA. The CDR3 is made up of 15 amino acids. Trimming removed 0 bases at V and 15 bases at J, with 21 bases between. The CDR3 DNA follows: TGTGCCAGCAGCTTAGCGGGTACCGGCCTGATTAGGGGGTTCTTC. This encodes CASSLAGTGLIRGFF.

The genes are TRBV4-2 and TRBJ2-7; 7 positions agree with TRBD2. CDR3 length: 15 amino acids. CDR1 is LGHNA, CDR2 YNFKEQ, per germline. The V and J ends lost 3 bases and 3 bases, in that order; junction bases with no gene match: 8. Here the CDR3 reads CASSHGSGALYEQYF. The CDR3 region has the DNA TGTGCCAGCAGCCACGGGAGCGGGGCGCTCTACGAGCAGTACTTC.

The V and J genes are TRBV5-8 and TRBJ2-6; D gene ambiguous. The CDR3 totals 12 residues. V was clipped by 4 bases and J by 10 bases, with 9 bases between them. CDR1 SGHTS and CDR2 YDEGEE come from the germline V gene. The CDR3 bases are TGTGCCAGCAGCCCGCGACTTAACGTCCTGACTTTC. Encoded protein: CASSPRLNVLTF.

This chain connects TRBV14 to TRBJ1-5; D gene unclear. The germline V and J ends were trimmed by 2 bases and 4 bases, with 6 bases remaining between them. Looked up from germline, CDR1 is SGHDN and CDR2 is FVKESK. This CDR3 contains 13 residues. CDR3: CASSQSRNQPQHF. The CDR3 nucleotides are TGTGCCAGCAGCCAAAGTCGGAATCAGCCCCAGCATTTT.

The V gene is TRBV11-2, the J gene TRBJ2-2; D is possibly TRBD2 (5 bases). The CDR3 sequence is 16 residues long. V was shortened by 1 base and J by 0 bases, with 9 bases between the two germline ends. Germline V CDR1 and CDR2: SGHAT, FQNNGV. CDR3: CASSLVAPPNTGELFF. Here the CDR3 DNA reads TGTGCCAGCAGCTTAGTAGCGCCACCGAACACCGGGGAGCTGTTTTTT.

This clone was counted a single time. V usage is TRBV7-9 and J usage is TRBJ1-2; D possibly corresponds to TRBD1 (6 bases). Germline CDR1 is SEHNR and CDR2 is FQNEAQ (reference sequence). The length of the CDR3 is 12 residues. Trimming took off 2 bases at V and 7 bases at J, with 8 bases between the two ends. The CDR3: CASSLSGVGYTF. The CDR3 region has the DNA TGTGCCAGCAGCTTATCAGGGGTTGGCTACACCTTC.

The V and J genes are TRBV19 and TRBJ2-7, with 9 bases identical to TRBD2. The germline CDR1 and CDR2 sequences are LNHDA and SQIVND (reference sequence). After removal of 7 bases from V and 6 bases from J, the junction contained 10 bases not matched to a gene. The CDR3 is 14 amino acids. The CDR3 DNA reads as TGTGCCAGTACTCAACCGGGACTAGCTTCCGAGCAGTACTTC. It yields the protein CASTQPGLASEQYF. The full variable domain, completed using reference TRBV19 and TRBJ2-7, is DGGITQSPKYLFRKEGQNVTLSCEQNLNHDAMYWYRQDPGQGLRLIYYSQIVNDFQKGDIAEGYSVSREKKESFPLTVTSAQKNPTAFYLCASTQPGLASEQYFGPGTRLTVT.

The chain employs TRBV10-1 and TRBJ1-1, with D tentatively TRBD1 (5 bases). CDR1 and CDR2 (germline): WNHNN, SYGVQD (reference sequence). The CDR3 runs to 15 residues. Trimming cost V 1 base and J 5 bases, with 14 bases left between them. The chain's CDR3 is CASSELRGGRTEAFF. The CDR3 nucleotides are TGCGCCAGCAGTGAGTTGAGGGGAGGGAGAACTGAAGCTTTCTTT.

Note on this clone: The sample contains more than one DNA sequence encoding this CDR3. The chain couples TRBV2 to TRBJ2-1, with D possibly matching TRBD1 (8 bases). Germline V CDR1 and CDR2: SNHLY, FYNNEI. V dropped 8 bases and J dropped 9 bases, with 17 bases sitting between them. There are 13 residues in the CDR3. In DNA, the CDR3 is TGTGCCAGCGGTTTTACAGGGGGGGGTGAGCAGTTCTTC. Translated, it gives CASGFTGGGEQFF. Full variable domain (rest looked up from reference TRBV2 and TRBJ2-1): EPEVTQTPSHQVTQMGQEVILRCVPISNHLYFYWYRQILGQKVEFLVSFYNNEISEKSEIFDDQFSVERPDGSNFTLKIRSTKLEDSAMYFCASGFTGGGEQFFGPGTRLTVL.